Below, 18 T cell receptor beta chains from the same sample are listed, as sequenced in a study of cytomegalovirus exposure and HLA in healthy donors. PCR primers comprised 60 Vbeta and 13 Jbeta primers. Using immunoSEQ multiplex PCR, the repertoire was profiled, and TCRdb retains in-frame clones only, with some absent. The table has 150,000 to 200,000 clones, 70% to 80% seen once. The sequencing input was PBMCs. These receptors all stem from a young man in good health and CMV-seropositive.

The chain joins TRBV6-5 to TRBJ2-7, with 10 bases aligning to TRBD1. The CDR3 covers 15 residues. Germline CDR1 reads MNHEY; CDR2 reads SVGAGI. With V trimmed by 3 bases and J by 1 base, 3 bases remained unmatched. CDR3 region: CASSYLGQGSYEQYF. For the CDR3, the DNA is TGTGCCAGCAGTTATTTGGGACAGGGGTCCTACGAGCAGTACTTC.

The gene calls are TRBV14 and TRBJ2-7; 10 bases are shared with TRBD2. Germline V gene lookup returns CDR1 SGHDN and CDR2 FVKESK. This CDR3 region has 17 residues. Unmatched junction bases numbered 7, after V lost 0 bases and J lost 2 bases. DNA for the CDR3: TGTGCCAGCAGCCAAGATTATGGGCTAGCGGGGGCCTACGAGCAGTACTTC. It translates to CASSQDYGLAGAYEQYF. The whole variable domain, remainder taken from reference TRBV14 and TRBJ2-7, is EAGVTQFPSHSVIEKGQTVTLRCDPISGHDNLYWYRRVMGKEIKFLLHFVKESKQDESGMPNNRFLAERTGGTYSTLKVQPAELEDSGVYFCASSQDYGLAGAYEQYFGPGTRLTVT.

The rearrangement joins TRBV7-7 to TRBJ2-2; D is unclear. The CDR3 spans 14 residues. The germline CDR1 and CDR2 sequences are SSHAT and FNYEAQ (reference sequence). V dropped 2 bases and J dropped 2 bases, with 6 bases sitting between them. Here the CDR3 DNA reads TGTGCCAGCAGCTTACAGGTTAACACCGGGGAGCTGTTTTTT. Residues: CASSLQVNTGELFF.

This sequence joins TRBV6-1 and TRBJ2-1; D is unresolved. V was trimmed by 8 bases and J by 3 bases, leaving 5 bases between them. The CDR3 length is 11 residues. Germline V gives CDR1 MNHNS, CDR2 SASEGT. The CDR3 loop is CASSNYNEQFF. The CDR3 DNA reads TGTGCCAGCTCCAACTACAATGAGCAGTTCTTC.

The J gene is TRBJ1-4, the V gene TRBV5-4; TRBD1 is a possible D gene (5 bases). Trimming shortened V by 4 bases and J by 0 bases, and 13 bases separated the two germline ends. The CDR3 runs to 16 residues. Per the germline V gene, CDR1 is SGHNT and CDR2 is YYREEE (reference sequence). The CDR3 sequence: CASSHWSGATNEKLFF. In DNA, the CDR3 is TGTGCCAGCAGCCATTGGTCGGGGGCAACTAATGAAAAACTGTTTTTT.

The chain's CDR3 is CSVTGGAIGPEAFF. CDR3 in DNA: TGCAGCGTCACAGGGGGCGCGATAGGCCCTGAAGCTTTCTTT. The rearrangement links TRBV29-1 to TRBJ1-1; 9 nucleotides line up with TRBD1. The ends lost 6 bases at V and 6 bases at J; junction bases unmatched: 11. Looked up from germline, CDR1 is SQVTM and CDR2 is ANQGSEA. This CDR3 spans 14 amino acids.

The rearrangement uses TRBV6-5 and TRBJ1-6; D is perhaps TRBD1 (5 bases). Germline loops: CDR1 MNHEY, CDR2 SVGAGI. The V gene lost 0 bases and the J gene lost 10 bases, with 13 bases spanning the gap. The CDR3 is 15 residues long. CDR3 amino acids: CASSYSPRGDSPLHF. The DNA for the CDR3 is TGTGCCAGCAGTTACTCGCCTAGGGGTGACTCACCCCTCCACTTT.

This clone was seen just once. The chain links TRBV19 to TRBJ1-1; 7 bases are shared with TRBD1. The germline gives CDR1 LNHDA, CDR2 SQIVND (reference sequence). The CDR3 sequence is 16 residues long. V lost 4 bases and J lost 0; bases outside the gene matches: 8. The CDR3 DNA follows: TGTGCCAGTAGTAGCGACAGGGAAAGGGTGAACACTGAAGCTTTCTTT. Its translation: CASSSDRERVNTEAFF. Full variable domain (remainder filled in from reference TRBV19 and TRBJ1-1): DGGITQSPKYLFRKEGQNVTLSCEQNLNHDAMYWYRQDPGQGLRLIYYSQIVNDFQKGDIAEGYSVSREKKESFPLTVTSAQKNPTAFYLCASSSDRERVNTEAFFGQGTRLTVV.

This clone was detected a few times. The rearrangement joins TRBV27 to TRBJ2-1; 10 bases align to TRBD2. With 0 bases clipped from V and 2 bases from J, the junction kept 4 bases outside the gene matches. This CDR3 contains 17 residues. The V gene's germline CDR1 is MNHEY and CDR2 SMNVEV (reference sequence). DNA of the CDR3: TGTGCCAGCAGTTTATCTAGCGGGAGGAACCCCTACAATGAGCAGTTCTTC. Residues: CASSLSSGRNPYNEQFF.

The chain links TRBV27 to TRBJ2-7, with D possibly TRBD1 on 7 matching bases. Per germline, CDR1 MNHEY and CDR2 SMNVEV (reference sequence). The CDR3 is 13 residues long. Trimming removed 10 bases from V and 0 bases from J, with 13 bases in between. In DNA form, the CDR3 reads TGTGCCACTTCAGGGGGGTTCTCCTACGAGCAGTACTTC. It translates to CATSGGFSYEQYF.

The chain employs TRBV11-1 and TRBJ1-6, with 9 bases matching TRBD1. Germline lookup yields CDR1 SGHAT and CDR2 FQDESV (reference sequence). V dropped 7 bases and J dropped 9; count of bases not matched to a gene: 10. The CDR3 covers 15 residues. CDR3 sequence (DNA): TGTGCCAGCACCTCGGTCCCGGGACAGGGTTCACCCCTCCACTTT. As protein: CASTSVPGQGSPLHF.

The chain employs TRBV6-5 and TRBJ2-5; D perhaps matches TRBD2 (6 bases). V shed 6 bases and J shed 5 bases, with 13 bases lying between them. CDR1 and CDR2 from the germline V gene are MNHEY and SVGAGI. The CDR3 is made up of 13 amino acids. CDR3 amino acids: CASRQLASETQYF. CDR3 in DNA: TGTGCCAGCAGGCAACTAGCCTCGGAGACCCAGTACTTC.

The chain recombines TRBV11-2 with TRBJ2-3; 7 nucleotides align to TRBD2. The V and J ends lost 4 bases and 7 bases, in that order; junction bases with no gene match: 8. This CDR3 has 14 amino acids. Germline CDR1 SGHAT, CDR2 FQNNGV. In DNA, the CDR3 is TGTGCCAGCAGCTCGAGCGGGGAGACACATACGCAGTATTTT. It yields the protein CASSSSGETHTQYF.

V gene TRBV2 combines with J gene TRBJ2-5, with 15 bases lining up with TRBD2. The CDR3 is made up of 16 amino acids. Trimming took 6 bases from V and 2 from J; bases not matched to a gene: 4. CDR1 is SNHLY, CDR2 FYNNEI, per germline. CDR3 nucleotide sequence: TGTGCCAGCAGCCAGGGACTAGCGGGGGGTCAAGAGACCCAGTACTTC. Amino acid sequence: CASSQGLAGGQETQYF.

The V gene is TRBV13, the J gene TRBJ2-5; TRBD1 agrees at 8 bases. The CDR3 loop spans 18 amino acids. V was clipped by 1 base and J by 4 bases; unmatched bases: 14. Germline V gene sequence: CDR1 PRHDT, CDR2 FYEKMQ (reference sequence). CDR3 bases: TGTGCCAGCAGCTTAGTGTCAGGGGGCGTAGGGCGAGGAGAGACCCAGTACTTC. Translation gives CASSLVSGGVGRGETQYF.

The DNA of the CDR3 is TGTGCCGCCAGCCTTGGGGAGCGCGTATACGAGCAGTACTTC. It translates to CAASLGERVYEQYF. V is TRBV2 and J is TRBJ2-7; TRBD2 is a possible D gene (5 bases). Germline CDR1 reads SNHLY; CDR2 reads FYNNEI. Trimming took off 11 bases at V and 4 bases at J, with 21 bases between the two ends. The CDR3 totals 14 residues.

The chain joins TRBV15 to TRBJ1-2; D perhaps matches TRBD1 (6 bases). This CDR3 is 15 amino acids long. Germline CDR1 and CDR2: LNHNV and YYDKDF (reference sequence). V was trimmed by 0 bases and J by 4 bases, leaving 12 bases between them. CDR3 protein: CATSRDRTVSYGYTF. CDR3 in DNA: TGTGCCACCAGCAGAGATCGGACAGTGTCCTATGGCTACACCTTC.

This rearrangement joins TRBV11-2 to TRBJ1-6; 7 bases fit TRBD1. V trimming: 3 bases; J trimming: 8 bases; junction bases outside the gene matches: 4. This CDR3 has 14 amino acids. Per the germline V gene, CDR1 is SGHAT and CDR2 is FQNNGV. CDR3 DNA: TGTGCCAGCAGCTTGCCGGGACAGTATTCACCCCTCCACTTT. Translation: CASSLPGQYSPLHF.